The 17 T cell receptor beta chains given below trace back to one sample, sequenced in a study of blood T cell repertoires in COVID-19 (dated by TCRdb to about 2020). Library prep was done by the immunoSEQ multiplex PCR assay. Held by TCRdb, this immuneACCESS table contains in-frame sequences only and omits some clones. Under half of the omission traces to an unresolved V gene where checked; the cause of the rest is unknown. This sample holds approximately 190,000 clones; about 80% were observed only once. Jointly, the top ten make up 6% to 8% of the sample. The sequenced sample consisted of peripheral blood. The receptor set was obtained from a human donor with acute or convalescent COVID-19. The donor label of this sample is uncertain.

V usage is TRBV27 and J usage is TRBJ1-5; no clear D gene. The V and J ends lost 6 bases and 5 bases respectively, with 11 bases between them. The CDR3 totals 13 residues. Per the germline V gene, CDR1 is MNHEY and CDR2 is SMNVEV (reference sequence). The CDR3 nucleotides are TGTGCCAGCAGCTACAGACCGGATCAGCCCCAGCATTTT. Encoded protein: CASSYRPDQPQHF.

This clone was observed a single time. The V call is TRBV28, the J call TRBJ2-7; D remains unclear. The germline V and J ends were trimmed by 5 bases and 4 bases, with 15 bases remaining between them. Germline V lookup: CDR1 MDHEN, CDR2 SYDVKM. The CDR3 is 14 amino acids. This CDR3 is CASSTPSGWYEQYF. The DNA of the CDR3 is TGTGCCAGCAGTACCCCTAGTGGTTGGTACGAGCAGTACTTC.

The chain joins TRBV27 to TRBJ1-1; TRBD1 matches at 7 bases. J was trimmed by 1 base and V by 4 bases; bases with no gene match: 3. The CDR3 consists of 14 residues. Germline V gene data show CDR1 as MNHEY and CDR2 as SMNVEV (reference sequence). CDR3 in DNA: TGTGCCAGCAGTTCGGGACAGACGAACACTGAAGCTTTCTTT. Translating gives CASSSGQTNTEAFF.

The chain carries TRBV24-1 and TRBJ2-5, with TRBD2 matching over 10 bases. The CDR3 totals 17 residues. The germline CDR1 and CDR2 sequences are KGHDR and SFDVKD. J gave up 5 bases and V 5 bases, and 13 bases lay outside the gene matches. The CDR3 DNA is TGTGCCACCAGTGGGTTGTCTAGCGGGAGTGTTGGGGAGACCCAGTACTTC. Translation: CATSGLSSGSVGETQYF.

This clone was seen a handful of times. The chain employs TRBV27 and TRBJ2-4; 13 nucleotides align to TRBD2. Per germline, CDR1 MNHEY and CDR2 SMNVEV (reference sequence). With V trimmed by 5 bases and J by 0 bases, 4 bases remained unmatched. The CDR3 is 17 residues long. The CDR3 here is CASSPTSGGIAKNIQYF. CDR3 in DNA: TGTGCCAGCAGTCCGACTAGCGGGGGGATAGCCAAAAACATTCAGTACTTC.

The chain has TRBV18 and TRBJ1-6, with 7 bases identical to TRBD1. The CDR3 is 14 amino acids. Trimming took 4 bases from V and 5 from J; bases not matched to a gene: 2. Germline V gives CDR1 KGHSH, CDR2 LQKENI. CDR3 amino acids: CASSLQGDNSPLHF. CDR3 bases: TGTGCCAGCTCACTTCAGGGGGATAATTCACCCCTCCACTTT.

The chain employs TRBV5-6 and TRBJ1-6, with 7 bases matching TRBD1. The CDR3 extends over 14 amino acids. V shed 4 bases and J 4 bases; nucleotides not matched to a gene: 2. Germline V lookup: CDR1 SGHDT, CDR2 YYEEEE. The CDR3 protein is CASSVGQYNSPLHF. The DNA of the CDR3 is TGTGCCAGCAGCGTGGGACAGTATAATTCACCCCTCCACTTT.

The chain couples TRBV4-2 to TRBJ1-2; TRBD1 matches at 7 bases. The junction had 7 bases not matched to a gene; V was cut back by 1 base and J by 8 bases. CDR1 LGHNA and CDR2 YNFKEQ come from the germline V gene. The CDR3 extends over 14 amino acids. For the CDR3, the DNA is TGTGCCAGCAGCCAAGTGACAGGGCCGGGGGGCTACACCTTC. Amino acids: CASSQVTGPGGYTF.

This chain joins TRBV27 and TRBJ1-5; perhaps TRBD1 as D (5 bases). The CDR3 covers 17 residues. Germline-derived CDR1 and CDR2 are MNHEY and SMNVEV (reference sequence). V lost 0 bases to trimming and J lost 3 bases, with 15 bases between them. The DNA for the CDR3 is TGTGCCAGCAGTTTATCCCCCCCGCGACAGTCCAATCAGCCCCAGCATTTT. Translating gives CASSLSPPRQSNQPQHF.

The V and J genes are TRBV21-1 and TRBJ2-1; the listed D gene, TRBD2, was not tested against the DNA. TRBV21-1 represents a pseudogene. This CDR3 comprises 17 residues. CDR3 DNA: TGTGCCAGCAGATCAAATGCCGGGAGTAGCTCCTACAATGAGCAGTTCTTC. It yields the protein CASRSNAGSSSYNEQFF.

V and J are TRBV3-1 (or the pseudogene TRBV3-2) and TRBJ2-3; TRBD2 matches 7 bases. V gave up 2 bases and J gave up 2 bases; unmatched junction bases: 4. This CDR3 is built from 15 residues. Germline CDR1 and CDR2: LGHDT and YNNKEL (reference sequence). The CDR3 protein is CASSQIAGFTDTQYF. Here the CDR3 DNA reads TGTGCCAGCAGCCAAATAGCGGGCTTCACAGATACGCAGTATTTT.

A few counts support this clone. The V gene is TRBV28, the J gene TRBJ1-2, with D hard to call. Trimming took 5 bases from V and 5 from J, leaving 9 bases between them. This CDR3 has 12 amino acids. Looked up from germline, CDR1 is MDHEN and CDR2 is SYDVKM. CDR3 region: CASSVAAYGYTF. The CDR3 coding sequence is TGTGCCAGCAGTGTGGCGGCGTATGGCTACACCTTC.

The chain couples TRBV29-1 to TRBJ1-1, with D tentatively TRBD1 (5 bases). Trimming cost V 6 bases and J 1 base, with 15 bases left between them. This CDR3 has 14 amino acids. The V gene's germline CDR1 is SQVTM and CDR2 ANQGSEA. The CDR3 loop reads CSVAPDTSNTEAFF. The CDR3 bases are TGCAGCGTGGCCCCGGACACTTCGAACACTGAAGCTTTCTTT.

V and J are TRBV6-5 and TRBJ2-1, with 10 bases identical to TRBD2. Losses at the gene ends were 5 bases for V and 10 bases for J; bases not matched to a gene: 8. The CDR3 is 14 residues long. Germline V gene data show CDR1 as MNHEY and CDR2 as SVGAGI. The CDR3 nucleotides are TGTGCCAGCAGTAAGAGCGGGAGGGCCAAGGAGCAGTTCTTC. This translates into CASSKSGRAKEQFF.

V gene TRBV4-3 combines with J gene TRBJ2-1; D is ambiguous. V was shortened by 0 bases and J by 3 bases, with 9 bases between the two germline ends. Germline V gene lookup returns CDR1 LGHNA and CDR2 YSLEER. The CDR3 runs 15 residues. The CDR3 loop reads CASSQEGGFYNEQFF. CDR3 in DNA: TGCGCCAGCAGCCAAGAAGGCGGATTCTACAATGAGCAGTTCTTC.

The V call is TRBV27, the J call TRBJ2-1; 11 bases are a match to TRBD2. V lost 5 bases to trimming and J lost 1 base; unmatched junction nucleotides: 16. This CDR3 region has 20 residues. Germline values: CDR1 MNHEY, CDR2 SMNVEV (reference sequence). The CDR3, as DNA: TGTGCCAGCAGTCCCCGCGTCAGGCTAGCGGGAGGTGGTTCCTACAATGAGCAGTTCTTC. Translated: CASSPRVRLAGGGSYNEQFF.

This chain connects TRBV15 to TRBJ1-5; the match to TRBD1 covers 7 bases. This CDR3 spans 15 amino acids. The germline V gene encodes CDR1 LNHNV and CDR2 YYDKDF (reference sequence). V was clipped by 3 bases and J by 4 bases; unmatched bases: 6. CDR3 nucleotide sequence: TGTGCCACCAGCAGGGAGACAGGGCGGAATCAGCCCCAGCATTTT. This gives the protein CATSRETGRNQPQHF.